This TCR beta chain was found in a study of T cells after yellow fever vaccination. Study results and limitations: One caveat is that FACS-sorted repertoires could contain abundant clonotypes contaminating from the bulk population. In post-booster samples, most primary-vaccination clones reappeared (approximately 95% CD4, approximately 91% CD8).

TCR cDNA was made by 5'RACE template switching, adding a universal primer site and UMIs. MiXCR was run by TCRdb on the 5' RACE reads, yielding one entry per CDR3 protein. The sample carries 200,000 to 300,000 distinct CDR3 sequences, 6.7% recorded once. This clonotype was counted at least ten times. Its target is not known. This CDR3 spans 12 amino acids. Germline-derived CDR1 and CDR2 are DFQATT and SNEGSKA (reference sequence). The sequencing here drew on CD4+ T cells sorted from PBMCs, taken on the day of the yellow fever booster vaccination. The rearrangement links TRBV20-1 to TRBJ2-1; D is possibly TRBD1 (5 bases). This TCR came from a man aged 25-45 years who received the YFV17D yellow fever vaccine. The CDR3 loop reads CRAGSRYNEQFF. The CDR3 region has the DNA TGCAGAGCAGGGTCGCGGTACAATGAGCAGTTCTTC.